This TCR beta chain was recorded in a study of cytomegalovirus exposure and HLA in healthy donors. Study results and caveats: Specificity of three CMV-associated chains for CMV antigens was verified in vitro. Most sequenced TCRs were rare (though some public TCRs occurred in many donors).

Note on this clone: Antigen unknown.

Profiled with immunoSEQ multiplex PCR; TCRdb holds only in-frame clones, not every one. The data contain around 110,000 clones, less than 90% of them singletons. Germline V gene sequence: CDR1 MNHNY, CDR2 SVGAGI (reference sequence). The junction had 11 bases not matched to a gene; V was cut back by 0 bases and J by 9 bases. This CDR3 has 16 amino acids. Sequencing input: PBMCs. The chain carries TRBV6-6 and TRBJ2-1, with 7 bases identical to TRBD1. The TCR was taken from a woman aged 18 to 35 in good health and CMV-seropositive. DNA of the CDR3: TGTGCCAGCAGTTACTCGATGGGCAGGGGGTACGGTGAGCAGTTCTTC. Translation: CASSYSMGRGYGEQFF.